This TCR beta chain was identified in a study of Ad26.COV2.S vaccination and SARS-CoV-2 variants. Study summary: Participant was drawn from the COV1001 Ad26.COV2.S trial arm. Ad26.COV2.S was injected intramuscularly once or twice, 56 days apart.

Data came from immunoSEQ multiplex PCR; TCRdb stores just in-frame clones and leaves some out. The sample lists 440,000 or so clones, roughly 91% seen once, with about 4.1% in the top ten. Study-level findings and limits: The TCR breadth and depth analyses may have understated or missed part of the total T cell responses. Reportedly, spike-specific CD8+ and CD4+ T cell responses achieved substantial breadth once vaccination had taken place.

Treatment noted: 19 received Ad26.COV2.S at low or high dose, single or two shots; 5 received placebo; per-sample allocation not given. Specimens were obtained on day 63 following the first vaccine or placebo injection. CDR3 length: 15 residues. The V segment lost 6 bases and the J segment 1 base; nucleotides outside the gene matches: 9. Germline assignment: CDR1 WSHSY and CDR2 SAAADI. Remarks on this clone: What it recognizes is unknown.

Sequencing used peripheral blood, obtained in a trial of Ad26.COV2.S vaccine versus placebo. V and J are TRBV10-2 and TRBJ2-7; 7 bases map to TRBD2. The source is a person aged 18-60 years who received the Ad26.COV2.S COVID-19 vaccine or a placebo. In nucleotides, the CDR3 is TGCGCCAGCAGAGGCTTCGCGGGAGAGTCCTACGAGCAGTACTTC. It is translated as CASRGFAGESYEQYF.